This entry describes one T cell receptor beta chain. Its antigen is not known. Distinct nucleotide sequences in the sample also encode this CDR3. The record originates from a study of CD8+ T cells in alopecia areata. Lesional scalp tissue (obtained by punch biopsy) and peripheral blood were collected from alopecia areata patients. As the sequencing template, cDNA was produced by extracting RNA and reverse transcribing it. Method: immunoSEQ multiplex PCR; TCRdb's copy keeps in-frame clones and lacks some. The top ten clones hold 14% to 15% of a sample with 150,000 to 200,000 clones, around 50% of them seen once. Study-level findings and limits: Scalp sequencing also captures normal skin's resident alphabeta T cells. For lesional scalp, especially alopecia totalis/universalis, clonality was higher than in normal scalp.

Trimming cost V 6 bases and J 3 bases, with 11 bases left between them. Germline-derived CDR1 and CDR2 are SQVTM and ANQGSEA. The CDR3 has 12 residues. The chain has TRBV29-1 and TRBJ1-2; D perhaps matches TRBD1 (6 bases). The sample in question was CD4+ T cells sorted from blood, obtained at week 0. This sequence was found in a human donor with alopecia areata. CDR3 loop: CSVLTGDYGYTF. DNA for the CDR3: TGCAGCGTCCTGACAGGAGACTATGGCTACACCTTC.